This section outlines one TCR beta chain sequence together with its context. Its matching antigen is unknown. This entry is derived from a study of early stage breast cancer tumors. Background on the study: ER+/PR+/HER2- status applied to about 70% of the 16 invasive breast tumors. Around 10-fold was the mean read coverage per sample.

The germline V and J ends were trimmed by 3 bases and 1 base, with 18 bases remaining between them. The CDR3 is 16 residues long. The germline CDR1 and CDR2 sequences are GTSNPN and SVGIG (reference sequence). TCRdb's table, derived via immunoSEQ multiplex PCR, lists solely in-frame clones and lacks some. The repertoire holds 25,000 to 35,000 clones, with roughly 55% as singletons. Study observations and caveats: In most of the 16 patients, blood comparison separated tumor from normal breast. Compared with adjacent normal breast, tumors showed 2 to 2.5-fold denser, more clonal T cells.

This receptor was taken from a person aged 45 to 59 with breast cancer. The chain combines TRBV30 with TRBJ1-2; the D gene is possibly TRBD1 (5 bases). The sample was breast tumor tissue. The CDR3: CAWSPDRQRFNYGYTF. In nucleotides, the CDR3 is TGTGCCTGGAGCCCAGATAGACAGAGATTTAACTATGGCTACACCTTC.